Below are 8 T cell receptor beta chains sequenced from a single sample in a study of cytomegalovirus exposure and HLA in healthy donors. The PCR employed 60 Vbeta primers together with 13 Jbeta primers. Libraries were prepared by immunoSEQ multiplex PCR; TCRdb keeps only in-frame clonotypes and omits some of them. Altogether around 200,000 clones are present, 70% to 85% being singletons, with the ten largest covering 0.58%. Sequencing input: PBMCs. The receptors originated from a woman in her 40s in good health and CMV-seronegative.

V usage is TRBV28 and J usage is TRBJ2-7; 7 positions agree with TRBD1. In germline, CDR1 is MDHEN, CDR2 SYDVKM. The CDR3 loop spans 15 amino acids. J was trimmed by 5 bases and V by 5 bases; bases with no gene match: 12. CDR3 loop: CASSTDRVLKNEQYF. The DNA of the CDR3 is TGTGCCAGCAGTACAGACAGGGTCTTGAAGAACGAGCAGTACTTC.

The V and J genes are TRBV19 and TRBJ1-5, with 11 bases that match TRBD1. The CDR3 has 16 residues. Germline V gives CDR1 LNHDA, CDR2 SQIVND (reference sequence). Losses at the gene ends were 5 bases for V and 7 bases for J; bases not matched to a gene: 10. The CDR3 DNA reads as TGTGCCAGTAGTTTAACCGGGACAGGGGGGGAGCAGCCCCAGCATTTT. Its protein is CASSLTGTGGEQPQHF.

J is TRBJ1-3 and V is TRBV5-1, with 7 bases fitting TRBD1. V dropped 2 bases and J dropped 0; count of bases not matched to a gene: 8. The CDR3 length is 17 residues. The germline V gene encodes CDR1 SGHRS and CDR2 YFSETQ. Here the CDR3 DNA reads TGCGCCAGCAGCTTTGAAGGGACAGCGGACTCTGGAAACACCATATATTTT. Its protein product is CASSFEGTADSGNTIYF.

The chain carries TRBV27 and TRBJ2-5, with 13 nucleotides matching TRBD2. V trimming: 5 bases; J trimming: 5 bases; junction bases outside the gene matches: 8. The CDR3 consists of 16 residues. Germline-derived CDR1 and CDR2 are MNHEY and SMNVEV (reference sequence). The CDR3: CASSPTSGGAPETQYF. The CDR3 DNA sequence: TGTGCCAGCAGTCCTACTAGCGGGGGGGCCCCGGAGACCCAGTACTTC.

This chain connects TRBV18 to TRBJ2-2; 9 bases are shared with TRBD1. The CDR3 has 15 residues. CDR1 KGHSH and CDR2 LQKENI come from the germline V gene. The V gene end was trimmed by 8 bases and the J gene end by 5 bases; junction bases not matched to a gene: 9. CDR3 amino acids: CASRTGEGRTGELFF. CDR3 DNA: TGTGCCAGCCGGACAGGGGAGGGCCGAACCGGGGAGCTGTTTTTT.

J is TRBJ2-3 and V is TRBV30; 7 nucleotides match TRBD1. The trim removed 2 bases at V and 6 bases at J, leaving 5 bases unmatched. The length of the CDR3 is 13 residues. From germline, CDR1 is GTSNPN and CDR2 SVGIG (reference sequence). This chain's CDR3 is CAWSRGTADTQYF. CDR3 bases: TGTGCCTGGAGTCGAGGGACAGCCGATACGCAGTATTTT.

The V call is TRBV18, the J call TRBJ2-5, with 9 bases aligning to TRBD1. Germline CDR1 reads KGHSH; CDR2 reads LQKENI. This CDR3 region has 18 residues. J gave up 4 bases and V 3 bases, and 15 bases lay outside the gene matches. CDR3 DNA sequence: TGTGCCAGCTCACCCCTTCCCCCTTCAGGGACAGGGCGAGAGACCCAGTACTTC. This encodes CASSPLPPSGTGRETQYF. Drawing the rest from reference TRBV18 and TRBJ2-5, the complete variable domain is NAGVMQNPRHLVRRRGQEARLRCSPMKGHSHVYWYRQLPEEGLKFMVYLQKENIIDESGMPKERFSAEFPKEGPSILRIQQVVRGDSAAYFCASSPLPPSGTGRETQYFGPGTRLLVL.

This chain uses TRBV7-3 with TRBJ1-1, with a weak D call TRBD1 (6 bases). V was pared by 5 bases and J by 1 base, with 8 bases between. In germline, CDR1 is SGHTA, CDR2 FQGTGA. The CDR3 consists of 13 residues. CDR3 in amino acids: CASSEQGNTEAFF. In DNA form, the CDR3 reads TGTGCCAGCAGCGAACAGGGGAACACTGAAGCTTTCTTT.